A selection of T cell receptor beta chains follows, all from one sample in a study of cytomegalovirus exposure and HLA in healthy donors. Assay: immunoSEQ multiplex PCR; the TCRdb copy retains only in-frame clones and omits some. The profile covers about 120,000 clones, with approximately 87% appearing a single time and roughly 2% taken by the ten largest. Material: PBMCs. The receptor set was obtained from a woman aged 25-40 years in good health and CMV-seronegative. Both conserved end residues are part of each CDR3. A D gene is named only where the DNA matches it firmly. For some rows the clone size is stated as once, few or many, or as a class when expanded; others skip it.

CDR3 length: 15; V gene: TRBV5-4; clone size: .; D gene: TRBD2; J gene: TRBJ2-3; CDR3 DNA: TGTGCCAGCAGACTGGGACTAGCGGGGGTGGATACGCAGTATTTT; CDR3 protein: CASRLGLAGVDTQYF
CDR3 length: 16; V gene: TRBV25-1; clone size: .; D gene: TRBD2; J gene: TRBJ2-3; CDR3 DNA: TGTGCCAGCAGTGCCCCCGGGGCTAGCGGTGGAGATACGCAGTATTTT; CDR3 protein: CASSAPGASGGDTQYF
CDR3 length: 14; V gene: TRBV19; clone size: .; D gene: TRBD1; J gene: TRBJ1-3; CDR3 DNA: TGTGCCAGTAGTCCAGACAGGGCTGGAAACACCATATATTTT; CDR3 protein: CASSPDRAGNTIYF
CDR3 length: 14; V gene: TRBV4-3; clone size: .; D gene: TRBD1; J gene: TRBJ2-7; CDR3 DNA: TGCGCCAGCAGCCCTGACAGGGCCAGCTACGAGCAGTACTTC; CDR3 protein: CASSPDRASYEQYF
CDR3 length: 15; V gene: TRBV7-2; clone size: .; D gene: TRBD1; J gene: TRBJ1-2; CDR3 DNA: TGTGCCAGCAGCAGCGACAGGGGGTCTCACTACGGCTACACCTTC; CDR3 protein: CASSSDRGSHYGYTF
CDR3 length: 16; V gene: TRBV11-2; clone size: .; D gene: TRBD2; J gene: TRBJ2-1; CDR3 DNA: TGTGCCAGCAGCTATGAACCGGGACTAGCGGGGAATGAGCAGTTCTTC; CDR3 protein: CASSYEPGLAGNEQFF
CDR3 length: 14; V gene: TRBV7-2; clone size: .; D gene: .; J gene: TRBJ2-3; CDR3 DNA: TGTGCCAGCAGCTTAGGGGCAGGGGCAGATACGCAGTATTTT; CDR3 protein: CASSLGAGADTQYF
CDR3 length: 14; V gene: TRBV5-1; clone size: few; D gene: .; J gene: TRBJ2-7; CDR3 DNA: TGCGCCAGCAGCCGAGCGGACGACTCCTACGAGCAGTACTTC; CDR3 protein: CASSRADDSYEQYF
CDR3 length: 17; V gene: TRBV19; clone size: .; D gene: TRBD1; J gene: TRBJ1-5; CDR3 DNA: TGTGCCAGTAGTACCCGGGCGGGGACAGGGGCTGGTCAGCCCCAGCATTTT; CDR3 protein: CASSTRAGTGAGQPQHF
CDR3 length: 13; V gene: TRBV2; clone size: .; D gene: .; J gene: TRBJ2-5; CDR3 DNA: TGTGCCAGCAGTGATGAGTGGCAGGGCCCCCAGTACTTC; CDR3 protein: CASSDEWQGPQYF
CDR3 length: 17; V gene: TRBV9; clone size: .; D gene: .; J gene: TRBJ2-6; CDR3 DNA: TGTGCCAGCAGCGTAGGGCAGGGAAGGTCTGGGGCCAACGTCCTGACTTTC; CDR3 protein: CASSVGQGRSGANVLTF
CDR3 length: 13; V gene: TRBV7-2; clone size: .; D gene: .; J gene: TRBJ1-2; CDR3 DNA: TGTGCCAGCAGCTTACGGCCAGGGGATGGCTACACCTTC; CDR3 protein: CASSLRPGDGYTF
CDR3 length: 13; V gene: TRBV6-5; clone size: once; D gene: .; J gene: TRBJ2-1; CDR3 DNA: TGTGCCAGCAGTACGGGGGGCCGAGATGAGCAGTTCTTC; CDR3 protein: CASSTGGRDEQFF
CDR3 length: 14; V gene: TRBV5-1; clone size: .; D gene: TRBD1; J gene: TRBJ1-3; CDR3 DNA: TGCGCCAGCAGCCCAGGACAGGGAAGAAACACCATATATTTT; CDR3 protein: CASSPGQGRNTIYF
CDR3 length: 15; V gene: TRBV21-1; clone size: once; D gene: .; J gene: TRBJ1-2; CDR3 DNA: TGTGCCAGCAGCTCCCAGATGGAGGTTTTTAATGGCTACACCTTC; CDR3 protein: CASSSQMEVFNGYTF
CDR3 length: 14; V gene: TRBV19; clone size: few; D gene: .; J gene: TRBJ1-1; CDR3 DNA: TGTGCCAGTAGTATCCGCCGGGATGGGACTGAAGCTTTCTTT; CDR3 protein: CASSIRRDGTEAFF
CDR3 length: 15; V gene: TRBV5-1; clone size: .; D gene: .; J gene: TRBJ2-7; CDR3 DNA: TGCGCCAGCAGAAAGACCGGACTTCTCTCCTACGAGCAGTACTTC; CDR3 protein: CASRKTGLLSYEQYF
CDR3 length: 17; V gene: TRBV13; clone size: .; D gene: TRBD1; J gene: TRBJ1-3; CDR3 DNA: TGTGCCAGCAGTAATTCCCAGACAGGGAAAATTGCGAACACCATATATTTT; CDR3 protein: CASSNSQTGKIANTIYF
CDR3 length: 14; V gene: TRBV15; clone size: .; D gene: .; J gene: TRBJ1-1; CDR3 DNA: TGTGCCACCAGCAGGGCGGGCACCAACACTGAAGCTTTCTTT; CDR3 protein: CATSRAGTNTEAFF
CDR3 length: 15; V gene: TRBV6-1; clone size: .; D gene: .; J gene: TRBJ2-5; CDR3 DNA: TGTGCCAGCAGCGACCCCTACGGGTACCAAGAGACCCAGTACTTC; CDR3 protein: CASSDPYGYQETQYF
CDR3 length: 11; V gene: TRBV7-9; clone size: many; D gene: .; J gene: TRBJ1-2; CDR3 DNA: TGTGCCCTACAGGGTAACTATGGCTACACCTTC; CDR3 protein: CALQGNYGYTF
CDR3 length: 14; V gene: TRBV15; clone size: .; D gene: TRBD2; J gene: TRBJ2-7; CDR3 DNA: TGTGCCACCAGCATCTCGGGGGGAACCTACGAGCAGTACTTC; CDR3 protein: CATSISGGTYEQYF
CDR3 length: 11; V gene: TRBV6-5; clone size: once; D gene: .; J gene: TRBJ1-1; CDR3 DNA: TGTGCCAGCCGAATTAGAACTGAAGCTTTCTTT; CDR3 protein: CASRIRTEAFF
CDR3 length: 15; V gene: TRBV6-6; clone size: once; D gene: TRBD1; J gene: TRBJ2-5; CDR3 DNA: TGTGCCAGCAGTCGCCGGGACAGGCTCCAAGAGACCCAGTACTTC; CDR3 protein: CASSRRDRLQETQYF
CDR3 length: 12; V gene: TRBV6-5; clone size: once; D gene: TRBD1; J gene: TRBJ2-5; CDR3 DNA: TGTGCCAGCAGCGGACAGGGAGAGACCCAGTACTTC; CDR3 protein: CASSGQGETQYF
CDR3 length: 14; V gene: TRBV5-4; clone size: .; D gene: .; J gene: TRBJ1-4; CDR3 DNA: TGTGCCAGCAGCATCCGGGATGGGGTCGAAAAACTGTTTTTT; CDR3 protein: CASSIRDGVEKLFF
CDR3 length: 17; V gene: TRBV11-3; clone size: .; D gene: TRBD2; J gene: TRBJ2-1; CDR3 DNA: TGTGCCAGCAGCCCTTCCTGGATGCGCGGGGGGGCTGGAGAGCAGTTCTTC; CDR3 protein: CASSPSWMRGGAGEQFF
CDR3 length: 14; V gene: TRBV5-1; clone size: .; D gene: TRBD1; J gene: TRBJ1-2; CDR3 DNA: TGCGCCAGCAGCTTGGAAGGGACAGGGTATGGCTACACCTTC; CDR3 protein: CASSLEGTGYGYTF
CDR3 length: 15; V gene: TRBV5-1; clone size: .; D gene: TRBD2; J gene: TRBJ2-3; CDR3 DNA: TGCGCCAGCAGCCCGGGGGGGATGAACACAGATACGCAGTATTTT; CDR3 protein: CASSPGGMNTDTQYF
CDR3 length: 18; V gene: TRBV9; clone size: once; D gene: TRBD1; J gene: TRBJ1-1; CDR3 DNA: TGTGCCAGCAGCGGAGCCCCCACATGGGACAGAACGAACACTGAAGCTTTCTTT; CDR3 protein: CASSGAPTWDRTNTEAFF
CDR3 length: 15; V gene: TRBV9; clone size: .; D gene: .; J gene: TRBJ1-5; CDR3 DNA: TGTGCCAGCAGCGTAGACGGGAATAGCAATCAGCCCCAGCATTTT; CDR3 protein: CASSVDGNSNQPQHF
CDR3 length: 14; V gene: TRBV18; clone size: .; D gene: .; J gene: TRBJ2-5; CDR3 DNA: TGTGCCAGCTCACGGCGGGTCGCCGAAGAGACCCAGTACTTC; CDR3 protein: CASSRRVAEETQYF
CDR3 length: 14; V gene: TRBV7-8; clone size: .; D gene: .; J gene: TRBJ1-5; CDR3 DNA: TGTGCCAGCAGCTTTTCCCTTAGCAATCAGCCCCAGCATTTT; CDR3 protein: CASSFSLSNQPQHF
CDR3 length: 13; V gene: TRBV6-1; clone size: .; D gene: .; J gene: TRBJ2-7; CDR3 DNA: TGTGCCAGCAATTCTATCATCTCTGGCGGGCAGTACTTC; CDR3 protein: CASNSIISGGQYF
CDR3 length: 14; V gene: TRBV6-6; clone size: .; D gene: .; J gene: TRBJ1-4; CDR3 DNA: TGTGCCAGCAGTCTGATACCTCCAGGGGAAAAACTGTTTTTT; CDR3 protein: CASSLIPPGEKLFF
CDR3 length: 16; V gene: TRBV7-6; clone size: .; D gene: TRBD2; J gene: TRBJ2-3; CDR3 DNA: TGTGCCAGCAGCATACGACTAGCGGGGGGCACAGATACGCAGTATTTT; CDR3 protein: CASSIRLAGGTDTQYF
CDR3 length: 13; V gene: TRBV5-1; clone size: .; D gene: .; J gene: TRBJ1-2; CDR3 DNA: TGCGCCAGCAGCTTGGCGTCAGGCGATGGCTACACCTTC; CDR3 protein: CASSLASGDGYTF
CDR3 length: 15; V gene: TRBV5-1; clone size: .; D gene: TRBD2; J gene: TRBJ2-3; CDR3 DNA: TGCGCCAGCAGGCCGCGGGGGGCCAGCACAGATACGCAGTATTTT; CDR3 protein: CASRPRGASTDTQYF
CDR3 length: 15; V gene: TRBV5-4; clone size: .; D gene: TRBD2; J gene: TRBJ2-3; CDR3 DNA: TGTGCCAGCAGCGGGACTAGCGGGGGACAAAATACGCAGTATTTT; CDR3 protein: CASSGTSGGQNTQYF
CDR3 length: 15; V gene: TRBV7-9; clone size: .; D gene: TRBD1; J gene: TRBJ2-4; CDR3 DNA: TGTGCCAGCAGCTTACCCCGTAGACAGGGGAACATTCAGTACTTC; CDR3 protein: CASSLPRRQGNIQYF
CDR3 length: 16; V gene: TRBV14; clone size: once; D gene: TRBD1; J gene: TRBJ1-2; CDR3 DNA: TGTGCCAGCAGCCAAGGACCCCGTGGGACAGGGGATGGCTACACCTTC; CDR3 protein: CASSQGPRGTGDGYTF
CDR3 length: 14; V gene: TRBV27; clone size: .; D gene: TRBD1; J gene: TRBJ1-3; CDR3 DNA: TGTGCCAGCAGATCGACAGGGCGCGGAAACACCATATATTTT; CDR3 protein: CASRSTGRGNTIYF
CDR3 length: 13; V gene: TRBV6-1; clone size: .; D gene: .; J gene: TRBJ2-1; CDR3 DNA: TGTGCCAGCACCCGAGGAGGCTACAATGAGCAGTTCTTC; CDR3 protein: CASTRGGYNEQFF
CDR3 length: 13; V gene: TRBV5-1; clone size: .; D gene: TRBD1; J gene: TRBJ2-7; CDR3 DNA: TGCGCCAGCAGCATTGACAGGGACTACGAGCAGTACTTC; CDR3 protein: CASSIDRDYEQYF
CDR3 length: 14; V gene: TRBV30; clone size: few; D gene: .; J gene: TRBJ1-6; CDR3 DNA: TGTGCCTGGAACCTAGGGCAGGGGAATTCACCCCTCCACTTT; CDR3 protein: CAWNLGQGNSPLHF
CDR3 length: 13; V gene: TRBV9; clone size: .; D gene: TRBD1; J gene: TRBJ1-2; CDR3 DNA: TGTGCCAGCAGCGCCCAGGGGGCAGGTGGCTACACCTTC; CDR3 protein: CASSAQGAGGYTF
CDR3 length: 17; V gene: TRBV5-1; clone size: .; D gene: TRBD1; J gene: TRBJ1-1; CDR3 DNA: TGCGCCAGCAGCTACGGACAGGGTGTAGGTCGGAACACTGAAGCTTTCTTT; CDR3 protein: CASSYGQGVGRNTEAFF
CDR3 length: 15; V gene: TRBV30; clone size: .; D gene: TRBD1; J gene: TRBJ2-5; CDR3 DNA: TGTGCCTGGGGGGTCTTCGGACAGGGCCAAGAGACCCAGTACTTC; CDR3 protein: CAWGVFGQGQETQYF
CDR3 length: 17; V gene: TRBV11-2; clone size: few; D gene: TRBD2; J gene: TRBJ2-1; CDR3 DNA: TGTGCCAGCAGCCGGGGAGCGGGGGAGAGAAGTTACAATGAGCAGTTCTTC; CDR3 protein: CASSRGAGERSYNEQFF
CDR3 length: 15; V gene: TRBV6-5; clone size: .; D gene: TRBD2; J gene: TRBJ2-7; CDR3 DNA: TGTGCCAGCAGTTACACTAGCGGGCGAAAGAACGAGCAGTACTTC; CDR3 protein: CASSYTSGRKNEQYF
CDR3 length: 17; V gene: TRBV19; clone size: .; D gene: TRBD2; J gene: TRBJ2-5; CDR3 DNA: TGTGCCAGTAGTGCCTTAACTAGCGGGGGGCCCAGAGAGACCCAGTACTTC; CDR3 protein: CASSALTSGGPRETQYF
CDR3 length: 14; V gene: TRBV12-5; clone size: few; D gene: .; J gene: TRBJ2-2; CDR3 DNA: TGTGCTAGTGGTTCCGCAGGGAACACCGGGGAGCTGTTTTTT; CDR3 protein: CASGSAGNTGELFF
CDR3 length: 16; V gene: TRBV11-3; clone size: .; D gene: TRBD2; J gene: TRBJ2-1; CDR3 DNA: TGTGCCAGCAGCTCCGGGGGGGGATCCTCCTACAATGAGCAGTTCTTC; CDR3 protein: CASSSGGGSSYNEQFF
CDR3 length: 14; V gene: TRBV18; clone size: .; D gene: .; J gene: TRBJ1-1; CDR3 DNA: TGTGCCAGCTCACCCCCGGCAGGGTACACTGAAGCTTTCTTT; CDR3 protein: CASSPPAGYTEAFF